Listed below are T cell receptor beta chains from one sample, sequenced in a study of blood T cell repertoires in COVID-19. The repertoire was sequenced with immunoSEQ multiplex PCR; TCRdb's copy has only in-frame clones and lacks some. The sample gives over 200,000 clones, roughly 79% of which show up once; 15% is in the top ten. The sequenced sample consisted of PBMCs or T cells enriched from blood (not recorded which). Receptors were obtained from a man aged 35 to 55 who had recovered from COVID-19. The CDR3 runs from the conserved cysteine through the conserved F or W. A D gene is named only where the DNA matches it firmly. Clone size is stated in some rows and not others, as once, few, many or a class when expanded.

size	D	V	length	J	CDR3	DNA
.	.	TRBV5-1	13	TRBJ1-5	CASSLNGNQPQHF	TGCGCCAGCAGCCTTAATGGCAATCAGCCCCAGCATTTT
.	.	TRBV11-2	16	TRBJ2-3	CASSLGQDKSTDTQYF	TGTGCCAGCAGCTTAGGGCAGGACAAAAGCACAGATACGCAGTATTTT
.	.	TRBV18	12	TRBJ2-5	CASSPPEETQYF	TGTGCCAGCTCACCACCGGAGGAGACCCAGTACTTC
.	TRBD2	TRBV7-3	14	TRBJ2-7	CASSPRTSGGEQYF	TGTGCCAGCAGCCCTCGGACTAGCGGGGGCGAGCAGTACTTC
.	.	TRBV5-1	14	TRBJ1-4	CASRETGSPEKLFF	TGCGCCAGCAGGGAGACGGGTTCTCCTGAAAAACTGTTTTTT
.	TRBD1	TRBV11-3	16	TRBJ2-7	CASSLGYHGTGYEQYF	TGTGCCAGCAGCTTAGGATACCACGGGACAGGTTACGAGCAGTACTTC
.	.	TRBV18	16	TRBJ2-4	CASSPPSGGAKNIQYF	TGTGCCAGCTCACCACCCAGTGGAGGGGCCAAAAACATTCAGTACTTC
.	TRBD2	TRBV7-3	13	TRBJ2-5	CASSLGLGETQYF	TGTGCCAGCAGCTTGGGACTAGGGGAGACCCAGTACTTC
.	.	TRBV6-2/TRBV6-3	16	TRBJ1-6	CASSSAGVLVNSPLHF	TGTGCCAGCAGCTCAGCAGGGGTTTTAGTTAATTCACCCCTCCACTTT
.	TRBD1	TRBV18	14	TRBJ1-5	CASSSTGGEGPQHF	TGTGCCAGCTCATCGACAGGGGGCGAGGGGCCCCAGCATTTT
.	TRBD1	TRBV6-5	15	TRBJ1-4	CASTRTGDDNEKLFF	TGTGCCAGCACCAGGACAGGGGACGATAATGAAAAACTGTTTTTT
.	.	TRBV10-3	15	TRBJ2-3	CAISDMRLRTDTQYF	TGTGCCATCAGTGATATGAGACTGAGAACAGATACGCAGTATTTT
.	.	TRBV18	13	TRBJ1-5	CASSPEINQPQHF	TGTGCCAGCTCACCCGAGATAAATCAGCCCCAGCATTTT
.	.	TRBV9	13	TRBJ2-1	CASSVGGSGEQFF	TGTGCCAGCAGCGTAGGAGGGAGCGGCGAGCAGTTCTTC
once	.	TRBV19	15	TRBJ1-6	CASRVQLSYNSPLHF	TGTGCCAGTAGGGTACAGCTCTCCTATAATTCACCCCTCCACTTT
.	.	TRBV14	13	TRBJ1-4	CASSPPGNEKLFF	TGTGCCAGCAGCCCCCCGGGGAATGAAAAACTGTTTTTT
.	.	TRBV15	14	TRBJ1-1	CATSRGGGNTEAFF	TGTGCCACCAGCAGAGGGGGAGGTAACACTGAAGCTTTCTTT
.	.	TRBV6-5	15	TRBJ2-7	CASSSPEQGSYEQYF	TGTGCCAGCAGTTCGCCCGAGCAGGGGAGTTACGAGCAGTACTTC
once	TRBD1	TRBV7-9	17	TRBJ2-1	CASSLDQRTGGDDEQFF	TGTGCCAGCAGCTTAGACCAGAGGACAGGGGGGGACGATGAGCAGTTCTTC
few	.	TRBV5-4	14	TRBJ1-3	CASRAATGGNTIYF	TGTGCCAGCAGGGCTGCGACAGGAGGAAACACCATATATTTT
.	TRBD1	TRBV19	14	TRBJ1-5	CASSIGTGNQPQHF	TGTGCCAGTAGTATAGGGACAGGAAATCAGCCCCAGCATTTT
.	TRBD1	TRBV6-2/TRBV6-3	15	TRBJ1-6	CASSYTGAMYSPLHF	TGTGCCAGCAGTTACACAGGGGCGATGTATTCACCCCTCCACTTT
.	.	TRBV30	15	TRBJ2-3	CAWRGKLAPTDTQYF	TGTGCCTGGAGAGGAAAACTAGCCCCCACAGATACGCAGTATTTT
once	.	TRBV2	13	TRBJ1-1	CASGRALNTEAFF	TGTGCCAGCGGGCGGGCGCTTAACACTGAAGCTTTCTTT
.	TRBD1	TRBV2	14	TRBJ1-5	CASGGTGGHQPQHF	TGTGCCAGCGGGGGGACAGGGGGTCATCAGCCCCAGCATTTT
.	TRBD1	TRBV7-9	16	TRBJ1-1	CASSPSGGRESSEAFF	TGTGCCAGCAGCCCGTCAGGGGGGCGCGAGTCTTCTGAAGCTTTCTTT
.	.	TRBV30	13	TRBJ1-2	CAWSVPGGFGYTF	TGTGCCTGGAGTGTACCCGGGGGGTTTGGCTACACCTTC
.	TRBD1	TRBV5-4	16	TRBJ2-3	CASSSARDRGTDTQYF	TGTGCCAGCAGCTCCGCCCGGGACAGGGGCACAGATACGCAGTATTTT
.	.	TRBV12-1	15	TRBJ2-6	CASSSTGNGANVLTF	TGTGCCAGCAGCTCCACAGGGAATGGGGCCAACGTCCTGACTTTC
once	.	TRBV5-1	16	TRBJ1-5	CASSLGPPAGNQPQHF	TGCGCCAGCAGCTTGGGTCCCCCTGCGGGCAATCAGCCCCAGCATTTT
.	TRBD1	TRBV7-8	16	TRBJ1-6	CASSSDPGQGVSPLHF	TGTGCCAGCAGTTCTGACCCGGGACAGGGGGTTTCACCCCTCCACTTT
.	.	TRBV18	15	TRBJ1-5	CASSPPDRSNQPQHF	TGTGCCAGCTCACCACCCGACAGAAGCAATCAGCCCCAGCATTTT
.	TRBD2	TRBV7-9	15	TRBJ2-3	CASRTAGLATDTQYF	TGTGCCAGCAGGACAGCGGGACTAGCCACAGATACGCAGTATTTT
.	.	TRBV29-1	11	TRBJ1-4	CSVGGGGKLFF	TGCAGCGTTGGGGGGGGAGGAAAACTGTTTTTT
few	.	TRBV6-5	14	TRBJ2-7	CASKERVLSGEQYF	TGTGCCAGCAAAGAGCGGGTCCTTAGTGGAGAGCAGTACTTC
.	.	TRBV29-1	13	TRBJ1-4	CSVFTNGNEKLFF	TGCAGCGTGTTCACGAACGGTAATGAAAAACTGTTTTTT
.	TRBD1	TRBV5-6	15	TRBJ1-1	CASSPGQGGFAEAFF	TGTGCCAGCAGCCCCGGACAGGGGGGATTCGCTGAAGCTTTCTTT
.	.	TRBV7-9	15	TRBJ1-2	CASSGGPSGNRGYTF	TGTGCCAGCAGCGGGGGCCCCTCGGGGAACCGTGGCTACACCTTC
.	TRBD2	TRBV4-1	18	TRBJ2-7	CASSPLTSGRGPRYEQYF	TGCGCCAGCAGCCCTTTGACTAGCGGGAGGGGCCCTCGCTACGAGCAGTACTTC
.	TRBD1	TRBV9	14	TRBJ2-1	CASSVGTGLGEQFF	TGTGCCAGCAGCGTAGGGACAGGGCTTGGGGAGCAGTTCTTC
.	.	TRBV6-1	13	TRBJ1-2	CASSDTGLLGYTF	TGTGCCAGCAGTGATACAGGGTTGCTCGGCTACACCTTC
.	.	TRBV12-3/TRBV12-4	12	TRBJ1-1	CASSSPRRGAFF	TGTGCCAGCAGTTCTCCTAGACGGGGGGCTTTCTTT
few	TRBD1	TRBV7-9	14	TRBJ2-7	CASTLQGASYEQYF	TGTGCCAGCACCCTACAGGGGGCGTCCTACGAGCAGTACTTC
.	.	TRBV29-1	14	TRBJ2-5	CSVVGAGKGGTQYF	TGCAGCGTTGTAGGAGCGGGGAAAGGGGGGACCCAGTACTTC
.	.	TRBV27	17	TRBJ1-5	CASSLSIRGGGNQPQHF	TGTGCCAGCAGTTTATCGATAAGAGGGGGAGGGAATCAGCCCCAGCATTTT
.	TRBD1	TRBV5-6	14	TRBJ2-5	CASSPRDREETQYF	TGTGCCAGCAGCCCTCGGGACAGGGAGGAGACCCAGTACTTC
.	.	TRBV9	15	TRBJ1-5	CASSVGAASNQPQHF	TGTGCCAGCAGCGTAGGAGCGGCGAGCAATCAGCCCCAGCATTTT
.	.	TRBV7-3	16	TRBJ2-5	CASSPGTAAGVETQYF	TGTGCCAGCAGCCCCGGGACCGCCGCAGGGGTAGAGACCCAGTACTTC
many	.	TRBV6-5	13	TRBJ1-6	CASSYYRGSPLHF	TGTGCCAGCAGTTATTATAGGGGGTCACCCCTCCACTTT
.	TRBD1	TRBV7-8	14	TRBJ1-3	CASSPTGAGNTIYF	TGTGCCAGCAGCCCAACAGGGGCCGGAAACACCATATATTTT
once	TRBD1	TRBV19	13	TRBJ1-2	CASNRGLYYGYTF	TGTGCCAGTAACAGGGGGCTTTACTATGGCTACACCTTC
once	.	TRBV7-9	16	TRBJ1-2	CASSLVFGTYHYGYTF	TGTGCCAGCAGCTTAGTATTTGGGACATACCACTATGGCTACACCTTC
.	.	TRBV28	14	TRBJ1-4	CASSFSGFNEKLFF	TGTGCCAGCAGTTTTTCGGGGTTTAATGAAAAACTGTTTTTT